Shown below are 29 T cell receptor beta chains from a single sample sequenced in a study of T cell repertoires in cytomegalovirus infection (dated by TCRdb to the late 2010s). These reads were obtained on an Illumina HiSeq 1500. TCRdb trimmed public reads at Q25 via fastp, called clones via MiXCR and kept in-frame beta chains. Each record represents a unique CDR3 protein, reported with the most common genes and DNA among its rows. This sample has some 350,000 distinct CDR3 sequences in its table, and around 18% of those were observed once. The ten largest clones add up to under 9% of the sample. Sample: PBMCs. These receptor sequences come from a human donor in good health (CMV status not recorded). Some clones in this sample may be carry-over from other donors' samples.

The chain carries TRBV20-1 and TRBJ1-2, with D unresolved. This CDR3 contains 13 residues. Germline V gene sequence: CDR1 DFQATT, CDR2 SNEGSKA (reference sequence). The V and J ends lost 3 bases and 3 bases respectively, with 11 bases between them. For the CDR3, the DNA is TGCAGTGCTAGTCCGGCGGACGACTATGGCTACACCTTC. This translates into CSASPADDYGYTF.

This clonotype was recorded once. V gene TRBV20-1 combines with J gene TRBJ2-3, with unresolved D. Germline values: CDR1 DFQATT, CDR2 SNEGSKA (reference sequence). The CDR3 length is 13 residues. The V end lost 0 bases, the J end lost 5 bases, and 9 bases lay between the germline ends. CDR3 DNA: TGCAGTGCTAGAGAGGCAAACGGAGATACGCAGTATTTT. This sequence encodes CSAREANGDTQYF.

This clonotype was observed a few times. The chain uses TRBV29-1 and TRBJ1-4; 8 bases map to TRBD1. With V trimmed by 4 bases and J by 8 bases, 9 bases remained unmatched. The CDR3 covers 14 residues. The germline V gene encodes CDR1 SQVTM and CDR2 ANQGSEA. CDR3 in DNA: TGCAGCGTTGTGTCCGGACAGGGAGACGAAAAACTGTTTTTT. It is translated as CSVVSGQGDEKLFF.

This chain connects TRBV20-1 to TRBJ2-7; D unclear. Germline V gene sequence: CDR1 DFQATT, CDR2 SNEGSKA (reference sequence). This CDR3 comprises 13 residues. Trimming took 3 bases from V and 3 from J, leaving 12 bases between them. This CDR3 reads CSARQASRYEQYF. DNA of the CDR3: TGCAGTGCTAGGCAGGCTAGTCGCTACGAGCAGTACTTC.

The chain joins TRBV7-2 to TRBJ2-5; either TRBD1 or TRBD2 may fit D (5 bases each). The CDR3 sequence is 16 residues long. The V end lost 1 base, the J end lost 2 bases, and 14 bases lay between the germline ends. From germline, CDR1 is SGHTA and CDR2 FQGNSA. CDR3 sequence (DNA): TGTGCCAGCAGCTTAGTCCTAGCAGGGTTTCAAGAGACCCAGTACTTC. Residues: CASSLVLAGFQETQYF.

The J gene is TRBJ2-1, the V gene TRBV15; a possible D gene is TRBD1 (7 bases). Germline CDR1 reads LNHNV; CDR2 reads YYDKDF (reference sequence). This CDR3 spans 16 amino acids. V dropped 3 bases and J dropped 8 bases, with 20 bases sitting between them. The CDR3 nucleotides are TGTGCCACCAGCAGCCTCGGGCAGGGGGACTGGGATGAGCAGTTCTTC. This codes for CATSSLGQGDWDEQFF.

The chain carries TRBV7-2 and TRBJ2-3; D is possibly TRBD1 (6 bases). Trimming cost V 2 bases and J 3 bases, with 12 bases left between them. This CDR3 is 15 amino acids long. Germline CDR1 and CDR2: SGHTA and FQGNSA. CDR3 loop: CASSLQTGKTDTQYF. In DNA, the CDR3 is TGTGCCAGCAGCTTACAAACAGGGAAAACAGATACGCAGTATTTT.

This clonotype has a handful of counts. The rearrangement links TRBV12-3 or TRBV12-4 to TRBJ2-3; weak D call: TRBD2 (5 bases). This CDR3 comprises 15 residues. Trimming removed 2 bases from V and 1 base from J, with 10 bases in between. CDR3 protein: CASSLNGGRTDTQYF. The CDR3, as DNA: TGTGCCAGCAGTTTAAATGGAGGACGCACAGATACGCAGTATTTT.

This clonotype was seen a few times. The chain joins TRBV7-6 to TRBJ2-1, with D perhaps given as TRBD1 or TRBD2 (6 bases each). V was clipped by 1 base and J by 13 bases, with 14 bases between them. Germline V gene data show CDR1 as SGHVS and CDR2 as FNYEAQ. The CDR3 length is 13 residues. In nucleotides, the CDR3 is TGTGCCAGCAGCTTAGTGGTTGGGGGGCATCAGTTCTTC. Translation: CASSLVVGGHQFF.

The sample holds many counts of this clonotype. V usage is TRBV7-8 and J usage is TRBJ2-4; perhaps TRBD1 as D (6 bases). Germline lookup yields CDR1 SGHVS and CDR2 FQNEAQ. The CDR3 sequence is 13 residues long. Trimming removed 0 bases at V and 12 bases at J, with 12 bases between. CDR3 DNA sequence: TGTGCCAGCAGCTTAGCCAGGGGAAGTACTCAGTACTTC. Translating gives CASSLARGSTQYF.

Comment on this clonotype: With a much larger clone just one base away, this may be a read error. The conserved phenylalanine or tryptophan is not found at the CDR3 terminus, so this likely reflects a read error. J is TRBJ2-1 and V is TRBV5-4; maybe TRBD2 (6 bases). Germline CDR1 and CDR2: SGHNT and YYREEE (reference sequence). CDR3 size: 16 residues. V lost 6 bases and J 8 bases, leaving 24 bases between the germline ends. The CDR3 spells CASTPRVSGGHHEQFS. The CDR3 nucleotides are TGTGCCAGCACCCCCCGGGTCTCTGGAGGGCACCATGAGCAGTTCTCC.

This clonotype was counted at least ten times. The chain joins TRBV12-3 or TRBV12-4 to TRBJ1-3; D gene ambiguous. This CDR3 contains 11 residues. Trimming removed 5 bases from V and 9 bases from J, with 8 bases in between. The DNA of the CDR3 is TGTGCCAGCAGTCCAGAGGGCACCATATATTTT. Amino acids: CASSPEGTIYF.

In this sample, this clonotype turned up many times. The J gene is TRBJ2-3, the V gene TRBV7-6; 14 bases align to TRBD2. The CDR3 runs 20 residues. The V and J ends lost 5 bases and 7 bases, in that order; junction bases with no gene match: 20. Germline V CDR1 and CDR2: SGHVS, FNYEAQ. The CDR3 bases are TGTGCCAGCAGCCGCCGACCGGTGGGACTAGCGGGGGCCGTCGAATATACGCAGTATTTT. Its translation: CASSRRPVGLAGAVEYTQYF.

This clonotype was seen repeatedly, ten times or more. V usage is TRBV7-2 and J usage is TRBJ2-3, with D unresolved. The V end was cut by 5 bases, the J end by 3 bases, with 9 bases between. Germline V gene lookup returns CDR1 SGHTA and CDR2 FQGNSA. The CDR3 totals 13 residues. The chain's CDR3 is CASSPSATDTQYF. CDR3 in DNA: TGTGCCAGCAGCCCTTCCGCGACAGATACGCAGTATTTT. Supplemented by reference TRBV7-2 and TRBJ2-3, the full variable domain reads GAGVSQSPSNKVTEKGKDVELRCDPISGHTALYWYRQSLGQGLEFLIYFQGNSAPDKSGLPSDRFSAERTGGSVSTLTIQRTQQEDSAVYLCASSPSATDTQYFGPGTRLTVL.

The chain employs TRBV15 and TRBJ2-3; D is unclear. Trimming left V 2 bases short and J 6 bases short, with 6 bases between. This CDR3 contains 12 residues. Germline CDR1 LNHNV, CDR2 YYDKDF (reference sequence). This chain's CDR3 is CATSRHDDTQYF. Here the CDR3 DNA reads TGTGCCACCAGCAGACACGACGATACGCAGTATTTT.

This clonotype was seen a few times. V usage is TRBV7-8 and J usage is TRBJ1-6; D is unresolved. Trimming left V 5 bases short and J 8 bases short, with 16 bases between. Germline V gives CDR1 SGHVS, CDR2 FQNEAQ. The CDR3 is 15 residues long. CDR3 DNA sequence: TGTGCCAGCAGCAACCGGATGAAGGACGATTCACCCCTCCACTTT. Translation gives CASSNRMKDDSPLHF.

This clonotype showed up many times. The CDR3 loop is CASSHGTGCYEKLFF. In DNA form, the CDR3 reads TGCGCCAGCAGTCATGGGACAGGGTGTTATGAAAAACTGTTTTTT. This chain connects TRBV23-1 to TRBJ1-4; 9 nucleotides agree with TRBD1. TRBV23-1 is designated an ORF whose function remains uncertain. The length of the CDR3 is 15 residues. The V and J ends lost 3 bases and 6 bases, in that order; junction bases with no gene match: 5.

The CDR3 reads CASSPMGGYEQYF. CDR3 bases: TGTGCCAGCTCACCAATGGGGGGCTACGAGCAGTACTTC. The rearrangement joins TRBV18 to TRBJ2-7, with D perhaps matching TRBD2 (6 bases). Trimming took 2 bases from V and 3 from J, leaving 8 bases between them. There are 13 residues in the CDR3. Germline lookup yields CDR1 KGHSH and CDR2 LQKENI. The entire variable domain, with the rest obtained from reference TRBV18 and TRBJ2-7, is as follows: NAGVMQNPRHLVRRRGQEARLRCSPMKGHSHVYWYRQLPEEGLKFMVYLQKENIIDESGMPKERFSAEFPKEGPSILRIQQVVRGDSAAYFCASSPMGGYEQYFGPGTRLTVT.

This clonotype was recorded a few times. The chain joins TRBV5-1 to TRBJ2-1; D possibly matches TRBD1 or TRBD2 (5 bases each). The germline V gene has CDR1 SGHRS and CDR2 YFSETQ. The V and J ends lost 4 bases and 5 bases respectively, with 16 bases between them. The CDR3 loop spans 15 amino acids. The CDR3 here is CASSAERGTNNEQFF. The CDR3 DNA is TGCGCCAGCAGCGCGGAAAGAGGGACGAACAATGAGCAGTTCTTC.

This clonotype was counted only a few times. The rearrangement uses TRBV2 and TRBJ1-5, with 8 bases that match TRBD1. V lost 4 bases, J lost 2 bases, and 4 bases stayed unmatched. Germline CDR1 and CDR2: SNHLY and FYNNEI. This CDR3 comprises 15 residues. The CDR3 bases are TGTGCCAGCAGTGTCCTGGGACAGGGCAATCAGCCCCAGCATTTT. Translated, it gives CASSVLGQGNQPQHF.

This clonotype was counted a few times. The chain combines TRBV12-3 or TRBV12-4 with TRBJ2-3; 7 bases line up with TRBD2. The CDR3 extends over 16 amino acids. With 6 bases clipped from V and 0 bases from J, the junction kept 9 bases outside the gene matches. CDR3 sequence reads: CASRKAGTMSTDTQYF. The CDR3 DNA is TGTGCCAGCAGGAAAGCGGGAACGATGAGCACAGATACGCAGTATTTT.

This clonotype was picked up many times. At one boundary the junction diverges from the germline segment, which might be a read error. The chain employs TRBV7-2 and TRBJ2-5; 10 nucleotides match TRBD2. Looked up from germline, CDR1 is SGHTA and CDR2 is FQGNSA. There are 15 residues in the CDR3. This chain's CDR3 is CASSLAGGGVETQYF. CDR3 coding DNA: TGTGCCAGCAGTTTAGCGGGGGGAGGAGTAGAGACCCAGTACTTC.

This clonotype was seen a few times. The chain links TRBV19 to TRBJ1-1; D is unclear. The CDR3 totals 15 residues. Trimming left V 6 bases short and J 1 base short, with 15 bases between. Germline V gene lookup returns CDR1 LNHDA and CDR2 SQIVND (reference sequence). The CDR3 sequence is CASRARWAGNTEAFF. In DNA, the CDR3 is TGTGCCAGTAGGGCCCGTTGGGCAGGGAACACTGAAGCTTTCTTT.

This rearrangement joins TRBV5-4 to TRBJ2-3; D possibly matches TRBD1 or TRBD2 (5 bases each). V was trimmed by 4 bases and J by 2 bases, leaving 14 bases between them. The CDR3 sequence is 15 residues long. CDR1 is SGHNT, CDR2 YYREEE, per germline (reference sequence). CDR3 loop: CASSPGPIYTDTQYF. CDR3 in DNA: TGTGCCAGCAGCCCGGGACCAATTTACACAGATACGCAGTATTTT.

The chain couples TRBV19 to TRBJ1-6; 9 positions match TRBD1. This CDR3 contains 16 residues. After removal of 6 bases from V and 10 bases from J, the junction contained 13 bases not matched to a gene. Germline values: CDR1 LNHDA, CDR2 SQIVND (reference sequence). CDR3 DNA: TGTGCCAGTAGGGGTCTAATCCGGGACAGGGTGTCACCCCTCCACTTT. Translating it yields CASRGLIRDRVSPLHF.

This clonotype appeared many times. This chain uses TRBV7-2 with TRBJ2-1, with D perhaps TRBD1 (5 bases). The V end was cut by 4 bases, the J end by 6 bases, with 13 bases between. The CDR3 is 14 amino acids. Germline V gene sequence: CDR1 SGHTA, CDR2 FQGNSA. The CDR3 DNA reads TGTGCCAGCAGCTCCTCTGGGGCGGTCAATGAGCAGTTCTTC. Protein sequence: CASSSSGAVNEQFF.

This clonotype was detected many times. The rearrangement joins TRBV7-2 to TRBJ1-1; D gene uncertain. The germline gives CDR1 SGHTA, CDR2 FQGNSA. The germline V and J ends were trimmed by 3 bases and 0 bases, with 5 bases remaining between them. This CDR3 is 13 amino acids long. In DNA, the CDR3 is TGTGCCAGCAGCTTCCGGATGAACACTGAAGCTTTCTTT. Translation: CASSFRMNTEAFF.

The rearrangement uses TRBV19 and TRBJ1-1, with D perhaps TRBD1 (6 bases). This CDR3 contains 16 residues. CDR1 is LNHDA and CDR2 is SQIVND in the germline V gene (reference sequence). Trimming pared 7 bases from V and 1 base from J, leaving 19 bases between. CDR3 protein: CASTPLDRGQNTEAFF. The DNA of the CDR3 is TGTGCCAGTACCCCCCTTGACCGGGGACAGAACACTGAAGCTTTCTTT.

This clonotype appeared a few times. The V call is TRBV4-1, the J call TRBJ2-7; no clear D gene. The ends were cut back, 0 bases at V and 2 bases at J, with 17 bases in the middle. Germline CDR1 MGHRA, CDR2 YSYEKL. The CDR3 runs to 17 residues. Here the CDR3 DNA reads TGCGCCAGCAGCCAAGATCGGACGACCATATTCACCTACGAGCAGTACTTC. This gives the protein CASSQDRTTIFTYEQYF.